A selection of T cell receptor beta chains follows, all from one sample in a study of post-analysis software for immune sequencing data. MiXCR, run by TCRdb on the PCR reads, gives a single entry per CDR3 protein. The sample has 450,000 or so distinct CDR3 sequences; roughly 46% are singletons. Sequencing was carried out using blood. All receptors come from a girl between 5 and 17 years old with multiple sclerosis. The CDR3 runs from the conserved cysteine through the conserved F or W. D genes are given only for firm matches. A row's size may be missing; if present it is once, few, many or a size class.

d_gene,abundance,len,v_gene,j_gene,CDR3aa,CDR3nt
TRBD1,.,13,TRBV12-3/TRBV12-4,TRBJ2-3,CASRGTGTDTQYF,TGTGCCAGCAGGGGGACAGGCACAGATACGCAGTATTTT
TRBD1,once,15,TRBV29-1,TRBJ1-5,CSVSSRDREDQPQHF,TGCAGCGTGTCTTCCCGGGACAGGGAGGATCAGCCCCAGCATTTT
.,few,15,TRBV4-3,TRBJ2-7,CASSQEHGTYYEQYF,TGCGCCAGCAGCCAAGAACACGGTACCTACTACGAGCAGTACTTC
.,.,13,TRBV7-2,TRBJ2-1,CASGIAVSNEQFF,TGTGCCAGCGGGATAGCGGTGAGCAATGAGCAGTTCTTC
TRBD2,.,14,TRBV7-3,TRBJ2-5,CASSRSAGGETQYF,TGTGCCAGCAGCCGATCGGCGGGGGGGGAGACCCAGTACTTC
.,few,16,TRBV14,TRBJ1-6,CASSLSGETRNSPLHF,TGTGCCAGCAGCCTTTCGGGGGAGACCCGGAATTCACCCCTCCACTTT
TRBD1,few,15,TRBV28,TRBJ2-1,CASSLAGQGAPEQFF,TGTGCCAGCAGTTTGGCCGGACAGGGGGCTCCTGAGCAGTTCTTC
TRBD2,once,14,TRBV29-1,TRBJ2-5,CSVALAGQTETQYF,TGCAGCGTTGCACTAGCGGGACAGACAGAGACCCAGTACTTC
.,.,20,TRBV25-1,TRBJ1-2,CASSEYEGTVGGALYYGYTF,TGTGCCAGCAGTGAATATGAGGGGACGGTCGGAGGAGCCCTTTACTATGGCTACACCTTC
.,.,12,TRBV20-1,TRBJ1-6,CSARGGNSPLHF,TGCAGTGCTCGGGGGGGTAATTCACCCCTCCACTTT
.,many,14,TRBV10-3,TRBJ2-7,CAIRTGGVSYEQYF,TGTGCCATCAGGACCGGGGGAGTATCCTACGAGCAGTACTTC
.,.,16,TRBV3-1,TRBJ1-5,CASSQNPGRVAQPQHF,TGTGCCAGCAGCCAAAATCCGGGCAGGGTCGCTCAGCCCCAGCATTTT
TRBD2,.,18,TRBV20-1,TRBJ2-3,CSASHFSGPYPSTDTQYF,TGCAGTGCTTCCCATTTTAGCGGGCCCTACCCTAGCACAGATACGCAGTATTTT
TRBD1,few,15,TRBV6-5,TRBJ1-2,CASSPSGQGFYGYTF,TGTGCCAGCAGTCCCTCTGGACAGGGTTTCTATGGCTACACCTTC
TRBD1,.,13,TRBV12-3/TRBV12-4,TRBJ2-1,CASSRDRENEQFF,TGTGCCAGCAGCCGGGACAGGGAGAATGAGCAGTTCTTC
TRBD1,.,14,TRBV20-1,TRBJ1-2,CSASPTGGGYGYTF,TGCAGTGCTAGCCCCACAGGGGGCGGCTATGGCTACACCTTC
TRBD1,.,12,TRBV12-3/TRBV12-4,TRBJ1-2,CASSMTQGTYTF,TGTGCCAGCAGTATGACACAGGGGACCTACACCTTC
.,.,13,TRBV6-6,TRBJ1-4,CASSYAENEKLFF,TGTGCCAGCAGTTACGCGGAAAATGAAAAACTGTTTTTT
TRBD2,.,16,TRBV2,TRBJ2-3,CASSTSGDFSTDTQYF,TGTGCCAGCAGCACTAGCGGGGACTTTAGCACAGATACGCAGTATTTT
.,.,13,TRBV29-1,TRBJ2-1,CSVVLGIIRGQFF,TGCAGCGTTGTCTTGGGGATCATAAGGGGGCAGTTCTTC
.,once,14,TRBV15,TRBJ1-5,CATSRKLNHQPQHF,TGTGCCACCAGCAGAAAGCTAAACCATCAGCCCCAGCATTTT
TRBD2,.,15,TRBV20-1,TRBJ2-1,CSALASAGGILEQFF,TGCAGTGCTTTGGCGTCAGCGGGAGGGATACTGGAGCAGTTCTTC
TRBD2,.,17,TRBV6-1,TRBJ2-7,CASSRRGSGRAGYEQYF,TGTGCCAGCAGCCGCCGGGGAAGCGGGAGGGCCGGGTACGAGCAGTACTTC
.,.,14,TRBV15,TRBJ1-1,CATGRSGRDTEAFF,TGTGCCACCGGCAGATCCGGACGGGACACTGAAGCTTTCTTT
.,.,13,TRBV12-3/TRBV12-4,TRBJ1-2,CASSLQELGGYTF,TGTGCCAGCAGTCTACAGGAGCTAGGTGGCTACACCTTC
.,.,15,TRBV20-1,TRBJ1-4,CSAREGRGSNEKLFF,TGCAGTGCTAGAGAAGGGAGGGGTAGTAATGAAAAACTGTTTTTT
TRBD2,few,14,TRBV9,TRBJ2-3,CASQLADYTDTQYF,TGTGCCAGCCAACTAGCGGATTACACAGATACGCAGTATTTT
TRBD2,few,15,TRBV28,TRBJ2-7,CASSPIAGSSYEQYF,TGTGCCAGCAGTCCGATAGCGGGGTCTAGCTACGAGCAGTACTTC
.,.,11,TRBV30,TRBJ1-1,CAWRQTGSAFF,TGTGCCTGGAGACAGACAGGATCGGCTTTCTTT
.,.,11,TRBV29-1,TRBJ2-1,CSVGNGNEQFF,TGCAGCGTTGGTAATGGCAATGAGCAGTTCTTC
.,few,12,TRBV12-3/TRBV12-4,TRBJ1-4,CASSLGYEKLFF,TGTGCCAGCAGTTTAGGATATGAAAAACTGTTTTTT
.,many,14,TRBV28,TRBJ2-4,CASSLAGDTVIQYF,TGTGCCAGCAGTTTAGCAGGGGACACCGTTATTCAGTACTTC
TRBD1,few,16,TRBV7-2,TRBJ2-3,CASSARQGGSTDTQYF,TGTGCCAGCAGCGCCCGACAGGGTGGGAGCACAGATACGCAGTATTTT
TRBD2,.,13,TRBV5-1,TRBJ2-5,CASTLGGQETQYF,TGCGCCAGCACCTTGGGGGGGCAAGAGACCCAGTACTTC
TRBD2,few,15,TRBV12-3/TRBV12-4,TRBJ2-3,CASSLTSGRRDTQYF,TGTGCCAGCAGCTTGACTAGCGGCCGTCGGGATACGCAGTATTTT
TRBD1,few,12,TRBV10-3,TRBJ2-7,CAIGQGRYEQYF,TGTGCCATAGGACAGGGCCGCTACGAGCAGTACTTC
TRBD1,.,13,TRBV29-1,TRBJ2-7,CSVRDRVTYEQYF,TGCAGCGTCCGGGACAGGGTCACCTACGAGCAGTACTTC
.,.,14,TRBV2,TRBJ2-7,CASNEGTVPYEQYF,TGTGCCAGCAATGAAGGGACTGTACCCTACGAGCAGTACTTC
.,.,14,TRBV5-1,TRBJ2-7,CASSGGDRYYERYF,TGCGCCAGCAGCGGGGGCGACCGGTACTACGAGCGGTACTTC
TRBD1,.,16,TRBV19,TRBJ2-4,CASSARQGWAKNIQYF,TGTGCCAGTAGTGCGAGACAGGGTTGGGCCAAAAACATTCAGTACTTC
TRBD1,few,18,TRBV2,TRBJ2-1,CASRTGQGGYSSYNEQFF,TGTGCCAGCAGAACCGGACAGGGCGGATACAGCTCCTACAATGAGCAGTTCTTC
.,few,13,TRBV20-1,TRBJ1-2,CSARVGGGYGYTF,TGCAGTGCTAGAGTCGGAGGGGGCTATGGCTACACCTTC
.,.,14,TRBV4-1,TRBJ2-1,CASSQGGGQREQFF,TGCGCCAGCAGCCAAGGAGGCGGCCAGCGGGAGCAGTTCTTC
.,.,13,TRBV12-3/TRBV12-4,TRBJ1-4,CASSLGLGEKLFF,TGTGCCAGCAGTTTAGGGCTGGGCGAAAAACTGTTTTTT
.,few,12,TRBV12-3/TRBV12-4,TRBJ1-2,CASLGGLEGYTF,TGTGCCAGTCTGGGGGGGTTGGAAGGCTACACCTTC
TRBD1,few,14,TRBV6-2/TRBV6-3,TRBJ1-1,CASRPDRGGTEAFF,TGTGCCAGCAGGCCGGACAGGGGAGGAACTGAAGCTTTCTTT
.,few,15,TRBV6-5,TRBJ2-7,CASSYSPATSDEQYF,TGTGCCAGCAGTTACTCCCCCGCGACTAGTGACGAGCAGTACTTC
.,.,15,TRBV6-6,TRBJ2-3,CASSYIGEGTDTQYF,TGTGCCAGCAGTTACATCGGGGAGGGCACAGATACGCAGTATTTT
.,.,13,TRBV7-2,TRBJ2-7,CASSLDRAYGQYF,TGTGCCAGCAGCTTGGATAGGGCCTATGGGCAGTACTTC
.,.,15,TRBV7-3,TRBJ2-3,CASSPETGLPDTQYF,TGTGCCAGCAGCCCCGAGACAGGTTTACCAGATACGCAGTATTTT
.,few,16,TRBV7-3,TRBJ2-1,CASSPRRLAQYNEQFF,TGTGCCAGCAGCCCCCGACGACTCGCCCAATACAATGAGCAGTTCTTC
.,many,14,TRBV29-1,TRBJ2-7,CSVEKAGNPYEQYF,TGCAGCGTTGAAAAGGCAGGGAACCCCTACGAGCAGTACTTC
.,.,14,TRBV7-2,TRBJ2-7,CASSLGVTSYEQYF,TGTGCCAGCAGCTTAGGGGTAACCTCCTACGAGCAGTACTTC
.,.,14,TRBV12-3/TRBV12-4,TRBJ2-1,CASSRLVGYNEQFF,TGTGCCAGTTCTAGACTAGTGGGGTACAATGAGCAGTTCTTC